The TCR beta chain under discussion was sequenced for a study of blood T cell repertoires in COVID-19. V lost 0 bases and J 3 bases, leaving 12 bases between the germline ends. CDR3 length equals 16 residues. Germline CDR1 reads MGHRA; CDR2 reads YSYEKL. As processed by the authors: For nucleated cells, counts were estimated from reference gene primer amplification. Assay used: immunoSEQ multiplex PCR; TCRdb lists only in-frame clones, some missing. D and trimming were read from the DNA, whereas the V and J calls and clone size are those reported in that table. The sample has roughly 260,000 clones, roughly nine tenths seen once; the top ten hold around 10%.

The source is a middle-aged man who had recovered from COVID-19. This sequence joins TRBV4-1 and TRBJ2-1, with a weak D call TRBD1 (5 bases). Sequencing was done on a sample of peripheral blood. The CDR3 DNA reads as TGCGCCAGCAGCCAAGATCCCCCGCAGGGCTACAATGAGCAGTTCTTC. Encoded protein: CASSQDPPQGYNEQFF.